This T cell receptor (beta chain) is drawn from a study of TIL therapy for anti-PD-1-resistant metastatic lung cancer. Study in general: Half of patients were current or former smokers. Study observations and caveats: TIL cultures after expansion showed higher clonality and lower diversity than baseline tumor (median about 6% vs 30%).

Germline lookup yields CDR1 SGHDT and CDR2 YYEEEE. The CDR3 has 15 amino acids. V lost 3 bases and J lost 13; bases outside the gene matches: 10. Sequencing used immunoSEQ v3. Sequenced by immunoSEQ multiplex PCR; TCRdb stores in-frame clones only, minus some. The repertoire holds 20,000 to 30,000 clones, with about two thirds as singletons. Concerning this clone itself: Its target is not known.

Noted time point: pre-treatment sample, taken before nivolumab and TIL therapy. Tumor tissue came from excised metastases, mostly pleural nodules or supraclavicular lymph nodes. Tumor harvest preceded PD-1/PD-L1 blockade, followed by nivolumab treatment. The TCR was taken from a person between 25 and 79 years old with non-small cell lung cancer. This chain links TRBV5-6 with TRBJ1-6; 10 positions agree with TRBD1. This specimen was tumor tissue, taken at baseline. The CDR3 sequence is CASSSETGGVVPLHF. CDR3 in DNA: TGTGCCAGCAGCTCAGAGACAGGGGGCGTAGTGCCCCTCCACTTT.